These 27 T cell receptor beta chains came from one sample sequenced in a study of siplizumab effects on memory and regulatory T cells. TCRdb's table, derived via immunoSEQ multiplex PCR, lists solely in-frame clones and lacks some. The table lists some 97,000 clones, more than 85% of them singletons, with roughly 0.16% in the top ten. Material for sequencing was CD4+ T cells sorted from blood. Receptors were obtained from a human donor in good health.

CDR3 residues: CATCKLYSGGFSTDTQYF. Written as DNA, the CDR3 is TGTGCCACCTGTAAGCTATATAGCGGGGGGTTTTCCACAGATACGCAGTATTTT. V gene TRBV10-3 combines with J gene TRBJ2-3, with TRBD2 matching over 10 bases. This CDR3 is built from 18 residues. Germline V gives CDR1 ENHRY, CDR2 SYGVKD. Trimming removed 10 bases from V and 2 bases from J; junction bases left unmatched: 18.

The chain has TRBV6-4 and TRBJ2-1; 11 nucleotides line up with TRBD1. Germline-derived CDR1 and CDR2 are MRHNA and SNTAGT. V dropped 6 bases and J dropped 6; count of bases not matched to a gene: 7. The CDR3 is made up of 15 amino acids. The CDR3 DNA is TGTGCCAGCAGCGCCGGGACAGGGGGTGTCAATGAGCAGTTCTTC. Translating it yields CASSAGTGGVNEQFF.

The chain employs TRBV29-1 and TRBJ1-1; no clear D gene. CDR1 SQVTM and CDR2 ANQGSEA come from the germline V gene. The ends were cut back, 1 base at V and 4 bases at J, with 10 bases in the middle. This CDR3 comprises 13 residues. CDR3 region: CSVEGVLVTEAFF. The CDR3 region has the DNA TGCAGCGTTGAAGGGGTCTTGGTCACTGAAGCTTTCTTT. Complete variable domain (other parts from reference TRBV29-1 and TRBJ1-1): SAVISQKPSRDICQRGTSLTIQCQVDSQVTMMFWYRQQPGQSLTLIATANQGSEATYESGFVIDKFPISRPNLTFSTLTVSNMSPEDSSIYLCSVEGVLVTEAFFGQGTRLTVV.

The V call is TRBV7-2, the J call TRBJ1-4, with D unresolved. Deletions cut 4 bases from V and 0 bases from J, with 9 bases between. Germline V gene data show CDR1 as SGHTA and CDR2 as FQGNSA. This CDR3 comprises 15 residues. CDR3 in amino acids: CASSSGRATNEKLFF. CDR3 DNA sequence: TGTGCCAGCAGCTCCGGACGGGCAACTAATGAAAAACTGTTTTTT.

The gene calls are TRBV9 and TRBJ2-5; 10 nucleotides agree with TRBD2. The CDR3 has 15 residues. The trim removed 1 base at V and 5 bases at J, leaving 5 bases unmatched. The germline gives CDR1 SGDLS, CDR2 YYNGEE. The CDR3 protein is CASSVSGGATETQYF. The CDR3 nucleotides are TGTGCCAGCAGCGTAAGCGGGGGGGCCACTGAGACCCAGTACTTC. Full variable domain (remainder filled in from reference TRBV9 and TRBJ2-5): DSGVTQTPKHLITATGQRVTLRCSPRSGDLSVYWYQQSLDQGLQFLIQYYNGEERAKGNILERFSAQQFPDLHSELNLSSLELGDSALYFCASSVSGGATETQYFGPGTRLLVL.

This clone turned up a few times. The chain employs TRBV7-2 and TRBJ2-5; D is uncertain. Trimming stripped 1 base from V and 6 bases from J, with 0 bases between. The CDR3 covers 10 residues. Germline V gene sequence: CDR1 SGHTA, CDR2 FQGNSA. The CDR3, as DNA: TGTGCCAGCAGCTTAGAGACCCAGTACTTC. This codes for CASSLETQYF.

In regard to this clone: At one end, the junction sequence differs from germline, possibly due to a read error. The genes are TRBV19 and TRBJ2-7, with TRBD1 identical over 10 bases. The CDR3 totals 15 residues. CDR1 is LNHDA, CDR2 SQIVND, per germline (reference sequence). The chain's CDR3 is CASRIGDRGSYEQYF. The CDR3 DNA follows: TGTGCCAGTAGGATAGGGGACAGGGGCTCCTACGAGCAGTACTTC.

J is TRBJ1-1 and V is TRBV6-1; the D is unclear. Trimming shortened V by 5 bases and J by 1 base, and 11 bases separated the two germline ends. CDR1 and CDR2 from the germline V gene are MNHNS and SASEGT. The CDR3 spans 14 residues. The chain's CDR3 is CASSPLAPNTEAFF. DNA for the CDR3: TGTGCCAGCAGTCCCCTAGCGCCGAACACTGAAGCTTTCTTT.

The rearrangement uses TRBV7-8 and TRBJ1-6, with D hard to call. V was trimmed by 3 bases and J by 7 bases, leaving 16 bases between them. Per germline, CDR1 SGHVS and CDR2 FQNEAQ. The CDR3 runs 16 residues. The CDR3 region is CASSFTWEAGNSPLHF. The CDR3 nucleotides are TGTGCCAGCAGCTTTACTTGGGAGGCGGGGAATTCACCCCTCCACTTT.

As DNA, the CDR3 is TGTGCCAGTAGTATACAGGGAAGTTCCTCCTATAATTCACCCCTCCACTTT. Protein sequence: CASSIQGSSSYNSPLHF. This chain uses TRBV19 with TRBJ1-6; perhaps TRBD1 as D (5 bases). Trimming shortened V by 2 bases and J by 0 bases, and 11 bases separated the two germline ends. The CDR3 runs to 17 residues. The germline gives CDR1 LNHDA, CDR2 SQIVND (reference sequence).

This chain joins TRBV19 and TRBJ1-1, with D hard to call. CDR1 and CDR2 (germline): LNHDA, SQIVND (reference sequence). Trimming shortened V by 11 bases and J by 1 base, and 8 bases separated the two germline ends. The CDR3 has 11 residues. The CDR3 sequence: CASRQNTEAFF. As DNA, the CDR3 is TGTGCCTCTCGCCAGAACACTGAAGCTTTCTTT.

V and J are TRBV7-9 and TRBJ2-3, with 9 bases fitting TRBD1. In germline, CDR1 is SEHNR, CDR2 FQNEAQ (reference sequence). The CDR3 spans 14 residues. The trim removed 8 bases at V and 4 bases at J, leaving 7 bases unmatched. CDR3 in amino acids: CASPRGQGPDTQYF. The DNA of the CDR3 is TGTGCCAGCCCACGGGGACAGGGCCCAGATACGCAGTATTTT.

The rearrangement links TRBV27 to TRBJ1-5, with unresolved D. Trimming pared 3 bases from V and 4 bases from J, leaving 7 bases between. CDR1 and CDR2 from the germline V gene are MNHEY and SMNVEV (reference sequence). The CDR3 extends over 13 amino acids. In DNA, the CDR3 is TGTGCCAGCAGTTTTCGGGAGAATCAGCCCCAGCATTTT. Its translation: CASSFRENQPQHF.

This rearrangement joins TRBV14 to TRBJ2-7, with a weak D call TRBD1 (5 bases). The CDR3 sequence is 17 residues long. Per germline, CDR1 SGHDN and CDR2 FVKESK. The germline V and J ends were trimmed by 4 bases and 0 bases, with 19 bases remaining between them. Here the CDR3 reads CASSLNTGSMSSYEQYF. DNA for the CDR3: TGTGCCAGCAGCCTAAATACAGGCAGCATGAGCTCCTACGAGCAGTACTTC.

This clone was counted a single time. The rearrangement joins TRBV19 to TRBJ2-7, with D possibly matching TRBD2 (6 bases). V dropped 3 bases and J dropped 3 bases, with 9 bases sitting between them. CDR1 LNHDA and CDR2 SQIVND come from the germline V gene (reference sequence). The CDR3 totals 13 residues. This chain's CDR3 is CASSIGGGYEQYF. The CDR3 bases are TGTGCCAGTAGTATCGGGGGTGGCTACGAGCAGTACTTC.

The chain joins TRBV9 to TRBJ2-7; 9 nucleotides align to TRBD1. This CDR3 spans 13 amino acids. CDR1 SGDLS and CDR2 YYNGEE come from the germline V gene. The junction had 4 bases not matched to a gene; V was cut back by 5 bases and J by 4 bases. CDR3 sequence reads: CASSSGQGYEQYF. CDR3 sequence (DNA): TGTGCCAGCAGTTCGGGACAGGGTTACGAGCAGTACTTC. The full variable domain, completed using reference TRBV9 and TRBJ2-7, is DSGVTQTPKHLITATGQRVTLRCSPRSGDLSVYWYQQSLDQGLQFLIQYYNGEERAKGNILERFSAQQFPDLHSELNLSSLELGDSALYFCASSSGQGYEQYFGPGTRLTVT.

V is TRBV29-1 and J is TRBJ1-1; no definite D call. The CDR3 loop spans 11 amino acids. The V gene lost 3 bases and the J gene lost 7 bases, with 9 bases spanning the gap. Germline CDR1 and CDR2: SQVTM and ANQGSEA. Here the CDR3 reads CSVEKGSEAFF. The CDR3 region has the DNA TGCAGCGTTGAGAAAGGGAGTGAAGCTTTCTTT.

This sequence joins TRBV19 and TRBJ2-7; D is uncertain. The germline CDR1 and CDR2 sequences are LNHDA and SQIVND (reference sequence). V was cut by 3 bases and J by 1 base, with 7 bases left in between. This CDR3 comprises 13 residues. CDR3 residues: CASSIWGSYEQYF. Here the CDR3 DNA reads TGTGCCAGTAGTATTTGGGGATCCTACGAGCAGTACTTC.

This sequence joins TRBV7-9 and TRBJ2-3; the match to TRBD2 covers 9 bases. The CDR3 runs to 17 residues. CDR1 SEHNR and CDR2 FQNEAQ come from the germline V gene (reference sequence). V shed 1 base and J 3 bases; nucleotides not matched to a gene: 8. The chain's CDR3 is CASSLVSGGGATDTQYF. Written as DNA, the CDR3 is TGTGCCAGCAGCTTAGTTTCTGGCGGGGGGGCGACAGATACGCAGTATTTT. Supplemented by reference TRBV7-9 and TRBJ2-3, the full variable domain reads DTGVSQNPRHKITKRGQNVTFRCDPISEHNRLYWYRQTLGQGPEFLTYFQNEAQLEKSRLLSDRFSAERPKGSFSTLEIQRTEQGDSAMYLCASSLVSGGGATDTQYFGPGTRLTVL.

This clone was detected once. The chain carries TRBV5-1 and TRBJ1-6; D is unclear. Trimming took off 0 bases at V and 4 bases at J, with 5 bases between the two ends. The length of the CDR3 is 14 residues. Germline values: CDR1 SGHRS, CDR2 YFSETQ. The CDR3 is CASSLGSYNSPLHF. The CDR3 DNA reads TGCGCCAGCAGCTTGGGGAGTTATAATTCACCCCTCCACTTT.

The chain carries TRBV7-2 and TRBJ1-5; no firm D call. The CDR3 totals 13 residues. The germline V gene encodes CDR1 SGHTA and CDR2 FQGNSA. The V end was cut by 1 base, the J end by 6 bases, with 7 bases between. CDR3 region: CASSLDLGQPQHF. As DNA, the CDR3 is TGTGCCAGCAGCTTAGATTTGGGTCAGCCCCAGCATTTT.

CDR3 sequence: CASGYTGTAGSGYTF. The CDR3 bases are TGCGCCAGCGGATATACCGGGACAGCGGGTAGTGGCTACACCTTC. The rearrangement joins TRBV5-1 to TRBJ1-2, with TRBD1 matching over 7 bases. The CDR3 runs to 15 residues. V trimming: 7 bases; J trimming: 7 bases; junction bases outside the gene matches: 16. CDR1 is SGHRS, CDR2 YFSETQ, per germline. Together with reference TRBV5-1 and TRBJ1-2, the CDR3 gives the full variable domain: KAGVTQTPRYLIKTRGQQVTLSCSPISGHRSVSWYQQTPGQGLQFLFEYFSETQRNKGNFPGRFSGRQFSNSRSEMNVSTLELGDSALYLCASGYTGTAGSGYTFGSGTRLTVV.

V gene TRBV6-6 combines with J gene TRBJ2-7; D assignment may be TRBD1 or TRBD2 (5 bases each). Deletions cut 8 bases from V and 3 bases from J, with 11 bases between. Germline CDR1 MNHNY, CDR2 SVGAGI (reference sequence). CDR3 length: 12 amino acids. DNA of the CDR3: TGTGCCAGCCGACAGAGGGACTACGAGCAGTACTTC. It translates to CASRQRDYEQYF.

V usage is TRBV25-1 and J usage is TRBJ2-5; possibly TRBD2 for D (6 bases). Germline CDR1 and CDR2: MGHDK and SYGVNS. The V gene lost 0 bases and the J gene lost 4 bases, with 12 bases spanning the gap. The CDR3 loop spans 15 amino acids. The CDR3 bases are TGTGCCAGCAGTGAATATGGAGGGCTTGGAGAGACCCAGTACTTC. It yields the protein CASSEYGGLGETQYF.

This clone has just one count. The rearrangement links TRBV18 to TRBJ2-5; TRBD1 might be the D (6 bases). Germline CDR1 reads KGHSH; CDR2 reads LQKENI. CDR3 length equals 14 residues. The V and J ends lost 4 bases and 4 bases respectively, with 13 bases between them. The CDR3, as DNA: TGTGCCAGCTCACAAACAGGGCTGGGAGAGACCCAGTACTTC. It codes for CASSQTGLGETQYF.

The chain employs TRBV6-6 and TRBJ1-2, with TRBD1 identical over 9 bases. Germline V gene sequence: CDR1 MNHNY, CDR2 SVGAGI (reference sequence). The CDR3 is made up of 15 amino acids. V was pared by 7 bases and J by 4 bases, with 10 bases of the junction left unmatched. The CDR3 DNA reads TGTGCCAGCACCCAAACAGGGGGCGGTGGCTATGGCTACACCTTC. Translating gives CASTQTGGGGYGYTF.

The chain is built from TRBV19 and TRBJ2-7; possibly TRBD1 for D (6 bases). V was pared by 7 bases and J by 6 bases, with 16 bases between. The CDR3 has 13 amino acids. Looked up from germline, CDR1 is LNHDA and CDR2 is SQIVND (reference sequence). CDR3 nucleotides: TGTGCCAGTACCAACACAGGGTTCGGCGAGCAGTACTTC. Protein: CASTNTGFGEQYF. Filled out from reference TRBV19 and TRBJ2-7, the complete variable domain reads DGGITQSPKYLFRKEGQNVTLSCEQNLNHDAMYWYRQDPGQGLRLIYYSQIVNDFQKGDIAEGYSVSREKKESFPLTVTSAQKNPTAFYLCASTNTGFGEQYFGPGTRLTVT.